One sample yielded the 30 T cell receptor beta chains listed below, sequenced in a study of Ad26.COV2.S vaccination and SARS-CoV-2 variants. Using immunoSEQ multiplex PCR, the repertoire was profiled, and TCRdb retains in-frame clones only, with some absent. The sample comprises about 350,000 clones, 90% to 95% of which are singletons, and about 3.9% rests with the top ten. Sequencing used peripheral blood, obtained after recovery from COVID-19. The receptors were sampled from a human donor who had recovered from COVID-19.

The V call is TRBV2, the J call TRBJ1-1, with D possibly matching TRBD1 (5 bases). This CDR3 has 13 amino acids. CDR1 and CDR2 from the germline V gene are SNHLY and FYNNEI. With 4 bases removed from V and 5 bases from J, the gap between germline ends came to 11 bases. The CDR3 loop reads CASSGQPRTEAFF. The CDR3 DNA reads TGTGCCAGCAGTGGACAGCCAAGGACTGAAGCTTTCTTT.

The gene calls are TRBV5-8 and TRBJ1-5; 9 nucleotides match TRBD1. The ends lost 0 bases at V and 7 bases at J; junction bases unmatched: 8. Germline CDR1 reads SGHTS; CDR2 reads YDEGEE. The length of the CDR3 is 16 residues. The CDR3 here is CASSLELGTGNQPQHF. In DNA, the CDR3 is TGTGCCAGCAGCTTGGAACTAGGGACAGGGAACCAGCCCCAGCATTTT.

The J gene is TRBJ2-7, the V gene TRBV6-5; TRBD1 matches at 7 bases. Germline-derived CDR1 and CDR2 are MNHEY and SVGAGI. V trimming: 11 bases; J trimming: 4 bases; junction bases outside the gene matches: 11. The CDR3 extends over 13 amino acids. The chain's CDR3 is CAGRRQGSYEQYF. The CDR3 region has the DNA TGTGCCGGACGACGACAGGGTTCTTACGAGCAGTACTTC.

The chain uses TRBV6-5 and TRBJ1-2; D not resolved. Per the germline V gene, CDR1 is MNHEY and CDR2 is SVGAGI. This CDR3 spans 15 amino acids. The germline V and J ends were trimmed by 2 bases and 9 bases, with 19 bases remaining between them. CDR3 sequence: CASSYLTSHLQSYTF. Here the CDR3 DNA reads TGTGCCAGCAGTTACCTAACATCTCATCTCCAGAGCTACACCTTC.

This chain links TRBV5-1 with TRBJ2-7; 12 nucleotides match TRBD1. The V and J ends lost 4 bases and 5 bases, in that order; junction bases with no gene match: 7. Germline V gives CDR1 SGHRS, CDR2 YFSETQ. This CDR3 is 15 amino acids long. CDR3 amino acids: CASSPAGTGGHEQYF. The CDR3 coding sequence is TGCGCCAGCAGCCCGGCCGGGACAGGGGGCCACGAGCAGTACTTC.

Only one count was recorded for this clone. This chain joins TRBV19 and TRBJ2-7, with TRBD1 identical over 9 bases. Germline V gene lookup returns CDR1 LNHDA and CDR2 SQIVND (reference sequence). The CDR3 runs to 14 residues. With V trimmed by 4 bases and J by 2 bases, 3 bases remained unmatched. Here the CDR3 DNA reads TGTGCCAGTAGTAGGGGACAGGGAGCCTACGAGCAGTACTTC. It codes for CASSRGQGAYEQYF.

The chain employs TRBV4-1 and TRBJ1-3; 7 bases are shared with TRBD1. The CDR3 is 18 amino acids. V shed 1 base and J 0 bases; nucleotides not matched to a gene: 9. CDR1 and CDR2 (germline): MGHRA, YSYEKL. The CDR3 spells CASSQGQGRSLSGNTIYF. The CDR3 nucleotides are TGCGCCAGCAGCCAAGGACAGGGAAGATCACTCTCTGGAAACACCATATATTTT.

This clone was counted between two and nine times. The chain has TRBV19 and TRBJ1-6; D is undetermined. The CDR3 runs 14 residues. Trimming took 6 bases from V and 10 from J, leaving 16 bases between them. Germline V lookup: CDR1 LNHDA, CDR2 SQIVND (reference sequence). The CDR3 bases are TGTGCCAGTAGAGACCCCCCAGGTGGGTCACCCCTCCACTTT. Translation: CASRDPPGGSPLHF.

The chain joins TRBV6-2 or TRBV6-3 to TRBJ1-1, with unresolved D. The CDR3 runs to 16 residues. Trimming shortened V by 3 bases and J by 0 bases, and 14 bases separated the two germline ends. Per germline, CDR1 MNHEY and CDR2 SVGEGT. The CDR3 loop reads CASSYRFREMNTEAFF. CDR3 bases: TGTGCCAGCAGTTATAGGTTTCGGGAGATGAACACTGAAGCTTTCTTT.

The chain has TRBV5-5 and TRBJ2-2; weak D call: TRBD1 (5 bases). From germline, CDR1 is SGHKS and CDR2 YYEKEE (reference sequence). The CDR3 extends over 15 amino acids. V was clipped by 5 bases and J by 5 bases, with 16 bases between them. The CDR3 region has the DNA TGTGCCAGCAGACCCGTTGACAGCGAGACCGGGGAGCTGTTTTTT. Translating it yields CASRPVDSETGELFF.

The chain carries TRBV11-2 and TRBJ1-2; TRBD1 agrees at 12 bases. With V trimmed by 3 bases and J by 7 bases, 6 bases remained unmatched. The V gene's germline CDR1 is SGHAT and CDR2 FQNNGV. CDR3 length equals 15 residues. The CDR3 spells CASSFRDRGRRGYTF. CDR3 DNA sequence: TGTGCCAGCAGCTTTAGGGACAGGGGGCGGCGTGGCTACACCTTC.

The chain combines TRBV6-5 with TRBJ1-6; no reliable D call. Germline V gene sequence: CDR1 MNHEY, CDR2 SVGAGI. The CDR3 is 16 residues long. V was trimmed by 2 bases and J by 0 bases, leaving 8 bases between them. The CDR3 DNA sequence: TGTGCCAGCAGTTACAAGGGCAGCTCCTATAATTCACCCCTCCACTTT. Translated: CASSYKGSSYNSPLHF.

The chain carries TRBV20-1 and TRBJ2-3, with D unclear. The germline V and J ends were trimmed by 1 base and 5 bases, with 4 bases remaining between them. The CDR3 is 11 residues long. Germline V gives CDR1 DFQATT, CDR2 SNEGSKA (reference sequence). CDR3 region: CSARVIDTQYF. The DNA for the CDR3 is TGCAGTGCTAGAGTAATAGATACGCAGTATTTT.

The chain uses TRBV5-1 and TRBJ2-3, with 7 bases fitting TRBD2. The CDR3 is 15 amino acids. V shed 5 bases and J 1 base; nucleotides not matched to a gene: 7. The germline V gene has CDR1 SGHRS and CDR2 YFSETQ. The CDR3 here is CASRKDAGGTDTQYF. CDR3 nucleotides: TGCGCCAGCAGGAAGGACGCGGGGGGCACAGATACGCAGTATTTT.

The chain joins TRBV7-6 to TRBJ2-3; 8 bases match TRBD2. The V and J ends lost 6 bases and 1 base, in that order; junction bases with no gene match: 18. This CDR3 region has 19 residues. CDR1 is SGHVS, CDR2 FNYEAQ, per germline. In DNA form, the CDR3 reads TGTGCCAGCAGTACCTGGCCGGGACTAGGGGACCCGGGCACAGATACGCAGTATTTT. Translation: CASSTWPGLGDPGTDTQYF. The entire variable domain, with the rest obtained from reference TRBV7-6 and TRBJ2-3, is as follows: GAGVSQSPRYKVTKRGQDVALRCDPISGHVSLYWYRQALGQGPEFLTYFNYEAQQDKSGLPNDRFSAERPEGSISTLTIQRTEQRDSAMYRCASSTWPGLGDPGTDTQYFGPGTRLTVL.

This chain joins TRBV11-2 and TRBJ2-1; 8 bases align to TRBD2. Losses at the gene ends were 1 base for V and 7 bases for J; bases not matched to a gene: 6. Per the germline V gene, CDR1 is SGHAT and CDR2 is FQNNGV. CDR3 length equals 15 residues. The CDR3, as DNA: TGTGCCAGCAGCTTAGTGACGGGGGGGCTGAATGAGCAGTTCTTC. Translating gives CASSLVTGGLNEQFF. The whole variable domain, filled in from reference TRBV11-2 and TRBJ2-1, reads EAGVAQSPRYKIIEKRQSVAFWCNPISGHATLYWYQQILGQGPKLLIQFQNNGVVDDSQLPKDRFSAERLKGVDSTLKIQPAKLEDSAVYLCASSLVTGGLNEQFFGPGTRLTVL.

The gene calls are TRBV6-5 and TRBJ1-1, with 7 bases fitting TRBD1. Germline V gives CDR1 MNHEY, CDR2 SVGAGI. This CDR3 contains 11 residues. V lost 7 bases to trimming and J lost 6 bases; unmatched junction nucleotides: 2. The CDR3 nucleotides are TGTGCCAGCACCAGGGGGTCTGAAGCTTTCTTT. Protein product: CASTRGSEAFF.

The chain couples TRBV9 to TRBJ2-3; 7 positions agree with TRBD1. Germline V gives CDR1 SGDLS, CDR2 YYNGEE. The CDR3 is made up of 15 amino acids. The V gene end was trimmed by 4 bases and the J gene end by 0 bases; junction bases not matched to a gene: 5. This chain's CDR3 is CASSIGQDSTDTQYF. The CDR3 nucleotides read TGTGCCAGCAGCATCGGACAGGATAGCACAGATACGCAGTATTTT.

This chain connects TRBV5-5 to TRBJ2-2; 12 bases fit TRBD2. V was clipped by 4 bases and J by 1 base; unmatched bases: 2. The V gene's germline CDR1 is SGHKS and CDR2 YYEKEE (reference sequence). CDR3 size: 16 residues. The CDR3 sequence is CASSPTSGGNTGELFF. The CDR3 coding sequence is TGTGCCAGCAGCCCGACTAGCGGGGGGAACACCGGGGAGCTGTTTTTT.

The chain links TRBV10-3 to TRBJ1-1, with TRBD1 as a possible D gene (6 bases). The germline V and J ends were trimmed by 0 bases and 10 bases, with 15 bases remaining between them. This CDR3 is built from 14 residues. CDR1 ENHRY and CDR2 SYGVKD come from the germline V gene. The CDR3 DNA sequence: TGTGCCATCAGTGAGTCGGTTGCGGGGGCTGGAGCTTTCTTT. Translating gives CAISESVAGAGAFF.

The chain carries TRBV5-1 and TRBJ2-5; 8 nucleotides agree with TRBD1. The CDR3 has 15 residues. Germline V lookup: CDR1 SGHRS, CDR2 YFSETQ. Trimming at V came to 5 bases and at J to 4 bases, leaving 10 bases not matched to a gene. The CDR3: CASSQGASGLETQYF. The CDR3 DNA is TGCGCCAGCAGTCAGGGGGCGTCTGGTTTAGAGACCCAGTACTTC. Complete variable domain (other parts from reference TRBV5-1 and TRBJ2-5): KAGVTQTPRYLIKTRGQQVTLSCSPISGHRSVSWYQQTPGQGLQFLFEYFSETQRNKGNFPGRFSGRQFSNSRSEMNVSTLELGDSALYLCASSQGASGLETQYFGPGTRLLVL.

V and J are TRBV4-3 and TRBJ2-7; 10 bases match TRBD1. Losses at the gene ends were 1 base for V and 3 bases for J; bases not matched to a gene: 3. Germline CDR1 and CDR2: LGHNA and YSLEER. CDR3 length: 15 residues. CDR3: CASSQGTGGNYEQYF. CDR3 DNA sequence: TGCGCCAGCAGCCAAGGGACAGGGGGAAACTACGAGCAGTACTTC.

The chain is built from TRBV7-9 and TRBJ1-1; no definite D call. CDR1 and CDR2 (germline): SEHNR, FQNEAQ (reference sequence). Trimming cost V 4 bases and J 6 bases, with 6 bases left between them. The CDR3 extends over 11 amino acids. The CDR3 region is CASSSLSEAFF. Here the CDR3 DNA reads TGTGCCAGCAGCTCGCTGTCTGAAGCTTTCTTT.

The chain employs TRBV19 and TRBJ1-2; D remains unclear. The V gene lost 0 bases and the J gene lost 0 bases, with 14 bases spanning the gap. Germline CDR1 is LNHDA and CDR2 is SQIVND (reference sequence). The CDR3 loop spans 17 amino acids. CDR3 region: CASSIDSTADTNYGYTF. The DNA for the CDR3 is TGTGCCAGTAGTATAGATTCGACGGCTGATACTAACTATGGCTACACCTTC.

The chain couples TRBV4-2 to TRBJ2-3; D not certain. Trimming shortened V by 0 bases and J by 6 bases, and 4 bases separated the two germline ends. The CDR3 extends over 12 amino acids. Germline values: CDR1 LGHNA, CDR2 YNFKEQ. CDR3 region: CASSQEQDTQYF. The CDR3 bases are TGTGCCAGCAGCCAAGAGCAGGATACGCAGTATTTT.

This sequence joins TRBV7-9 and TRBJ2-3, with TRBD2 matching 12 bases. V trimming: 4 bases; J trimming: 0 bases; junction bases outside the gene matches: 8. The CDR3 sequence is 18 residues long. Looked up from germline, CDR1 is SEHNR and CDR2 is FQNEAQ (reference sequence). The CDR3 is CASSYYGLAGTSTDTQYF. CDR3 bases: TGTGCCAGCAGCTACTACGGACTAGCGGGGACTAGCACAGATACGCAGTATTTT.

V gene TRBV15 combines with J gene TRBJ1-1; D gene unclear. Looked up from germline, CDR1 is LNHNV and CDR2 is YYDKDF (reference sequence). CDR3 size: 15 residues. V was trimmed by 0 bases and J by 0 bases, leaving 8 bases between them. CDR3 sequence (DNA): TGTGCCACCAGCAGAGAGGGTGGGTTGAACACTGAAGCTTTCTTT. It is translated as CATSREGGLNTEAFF.

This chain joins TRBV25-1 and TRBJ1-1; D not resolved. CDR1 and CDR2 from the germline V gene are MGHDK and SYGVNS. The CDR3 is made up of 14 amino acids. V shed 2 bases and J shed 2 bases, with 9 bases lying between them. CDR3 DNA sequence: TGTGCCAGCAGTGAAGCGCCGGACAACACTGAAGCTTTCTTT. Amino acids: CASSEAPDNTEAFF.

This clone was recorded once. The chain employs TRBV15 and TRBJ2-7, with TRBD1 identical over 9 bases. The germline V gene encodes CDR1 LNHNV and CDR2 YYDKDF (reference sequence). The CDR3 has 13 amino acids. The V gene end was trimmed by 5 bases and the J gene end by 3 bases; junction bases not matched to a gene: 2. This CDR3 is CATSRDRVYEQYF. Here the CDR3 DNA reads TGTGCCACCAGCCGGGACAGGGTCTACGAGCAGTACTTC.

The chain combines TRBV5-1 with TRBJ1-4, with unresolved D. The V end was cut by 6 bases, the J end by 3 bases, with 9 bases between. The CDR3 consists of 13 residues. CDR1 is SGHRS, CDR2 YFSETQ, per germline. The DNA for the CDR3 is TGCGCCAGCAATTTATCTCCTAATGAAAAACTGTTTTTT. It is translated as CASNLSPNEKLFF.